The next 17 T cell receptor beta chains were all read from a single sample in a study of cytomegalovirus exposure and HLA in healthy donors. Primers for the PCR totalled 60 Vbeta and 13 Jbeta. Clones were sequenced by immunoSEQ multiplex PCR, and TCRdb holds only the in-frame ones, with some missing. The repertoire holds some 150,000 clones, with over 60% as singletons. Sample: PBMCs. These receptor sequences come from a man aged 35 to 55 in good health and CMV-seropositive.

This chain links TRBV25-1 with TRBJ2-7, with TRBD2 matching 9 bases. From germline, CDR1 is MGHDK and CDR2 SYGVNS. The CDR3 covers 16 residues. J gave up 3 bases and V 0 bases, and 6 bases lay outside the gene matches. This CDR3 is CASSEYRPSGVYEQYF. In DNA form, the CDR3 reads TGTGCCAGCAGTGAATATAGGCCTAGCGGGGTCTACGAGCAGTACTTC.

CDR3 amino acids: CASSQPGYGSASPYEQYF. The DNA for the CDR3 is TGCGCCAGCAGCCAACCAGGGTACGGTTCTGCGAGTCCCTACGAGCAGTACTTC. J is TRBJ2-7 and V is TRBV4-1; tentative D call: TRBD1 (5 bases). Per the germline V gene, CDR1 is MGHRA and CDR2 is YSYEKL. This CDR3 comprises 18 residues. V lost 2 bases and J 2 bases, leaving 22 bases between the germline ends.

The V and J genes are TRBV19 and TRBJ1-1; possibly TRBD1 for D (6 bases). Germline V CDR1 and CDR2: LNHDA, SQIVND (reference sequence). The CDR3 is 14 residues long. The V end lost 7 bases, the J end lost 4 bases, and 16 bases lay between the germline ends. CDR3 amino acids: CASTQGILGTEAFF. In DNA, the CDR3 is TGTGCCAGTACCCAGGGGATTTTGGGCACTGAAGCTTTCTTT.

The V call is TRBV6-6, the J call TRBJ1-2, with 10 bases aligning to TRBD1. This CDR3 is 14 amino acids long. Looked up from germline, CDR1 is MNHNY and CDR2 is SVGAGI (reference sequence). Germline trimming cut 6 bases from V and 4 bases from J; bases unmatched to any gene: 5. The CDR3 sequence: CASSRGTGAYGYTF. Here the CDR3 DNA reads TGTGCCAGCAGCCGCGGGACAGGGGCCTATGGCTACACCTTC.

In its sample, this clone was seen once. The V and J genes are TRBV19 and TRBJ1-1, with D hard to call. The CDR3 runs 12 residues. Between the trimmed V and J ends, which lost 7 bases and 1 base, there was a span of 7 bases. Germline V CDR1 and CDR2: LNHDA, SQIVND (reference sequence). DNA of the CDR3: TGTGCCAGTAAGTCGGGGAACACTGAAGCTTTCTTT. This encodes CASKSGNTEAFF.

The chain uses TRBV5-4 and TRBJ1-1; D gene uncertain. The germline V gene has CDR1 SGHNT and CDR2 YYREEE (reference sequence). The CDR3 sequence is 14 residues long. The V end was cut by 0 bases, the J end by 1 base, with 7 bases between. This CDR3 reads CASSLAGRNTEAFF. In DNA form, the CDR3 reads TGTGCCAGCAGCTTGGCAGGCAGGAACACTGAAGCTTTCTTT.

The table lists this clone with a count of one. The chain couples TRBV27 to TRBJ1-4; 8 nucleotides line up with TRBD1. V lost 3 bases, J lost 4 bases, and 7 bases stayed unmatched. Germline CDR1 MNHEY, CDR2 SMNVEV (reference sequence). The CDR3 is 16 amino acids. The DNA of the CDR3 is TGTGCCAGCAGTTTCTCCCAGGGGGCGATTAATGAAAAACTGTTTTTT. It encodes CASSFSQGAINEKLFF.

This chain joins TRBV5-6 and TRBJ2-1, with a tentative D call TRBD2 (5 bases). Germline loops: CDR1 SGHDT, CDR2 YYEEEE. Trimming stripped 2 bases from V and 4 bases from J, with 10 bases between. The CDR3 runs 14 residues. CDR3 protein: CASSLDQRYNEQFF. The CDR3 coding sequence is TGTGCCAGCAGCTTAGATCAGCGGTACAATGAGCAGTTCTTC.

The rearrangement links TRBV4-1 to TRBJ2-7; TRBD1 matches 7 bases. The CDR3 runs to 13 residues. Looked up from germline, CDR1 is MGHRA and CDR2 is YSYEKL. The V and J ends lost 2 bases and 4 bases, in that order; junction bases with no gene match: 2. CDR3: CASSQRQGYEQYF. CDR3 DNA: TGCGCCAGCAGCCAACGACAGGGATACGAGCAGTACTTC.

This chain uses TRBV6-5 with TRBJ2-7; the match to TRBD1 covers 9 bases. The trim removed 4 bases at V and 3 bases at J, leaving 4 bases unmatched. Per germline, CDR1 MNHEY and CDR2 SVGAGI. This CDR3 comprises 14 residues. CDR3 residues: CASSLQGANYEQYF. The CDR3 region has the DNA TGTGCCAGCAGTTTACAGGGGGCCAACTACGAGCAGTACTTC.

The V call is TRBV6-5, the J call TRBJ2-1; possibly TRBD2 for D (5 bases). The ends were cut back, 0 bases at V and 2 bases at J, with 8 bases in the middle. Germline values: CDR1 MNHEY, CDR2 SVGAGI. The CDR3 runs to 15 residues. CDR3: CASSYSGMAYNEQFF. The CDR3 nucleotides are TGTGCCAGCAGTTACTCCGGGATGGCCTACAATGAGCAGTTCTTC.

The chain uses TRBV7-9 and TRBJ2-1; TRBD2 aligns across 11 bases. The CDR3 has 16 residues. Trimming took 4 bases from V and 8 from J; bases not matched to a gene: 10. Germline V gene data show CDR1 as SEHNR and CDR2 as FQNEAQ (reference sequence). The CDR3 nucleotides are TGTGCCAGCAGCTCCCGGGCTAGCGGGAGGAACGATGAGCAGTTCTTC. It translates to CASSSRASGRNDEQFF.

The chain combines TRBV5-6 with TRBJ1-6; 12 bases agree with TRBD1. Germline trimming cut 4 bases from V and 6 bases from J; bases unmatched to any gene: 14. The CDR3 consists of 19 residues. Germline V lookup: CDR1 SGHDT, CDR2 YYEEEE. The CDR3 here is CASSMRPGQGARGNSPLHF. DNA of the CDR3: TGTGCCAGCAGCATGAGGCCGGGACAGGGGGCGCGAGGTAATTCACCCCTCCACTTT.

The V call is TRBV5-6, the J call TRBJ2-3; possibly TRBD2 for D (6 bases). The V and J ends lost 2 bases and 5 bases respectively, with 24 bases between them. The CDR3 has 18 residues. Per germline, CDR1 SGHDT and CDR2 YYEEEE. The CDR3 sequence: CASSFSRGGKRQGDTQYF. In DNA form, the CDR3 reads TGTGCCAGCAGCTTCTCACGTGGCGGGAAAAGGCAGGGAGATACGCAGTATTTT.

V usage is TRBV4-3 and J usage is TRBJ2-7; the D gene is possibly TRBD2 (6 bases). Trimming cost V 1 base and J 2 bases, with 12 bases left between them. This CDR3 is built from 15 residues. CDR1 and CDR2 from the germline V gene are LGHNA and YSLEER. The CDR3 loop is CASSQGLGGAYEQYF. The CDR3 bases are TGCGCCAGCAGCCAAGGCTTGGGAGGAGCCTACGAGCAGTACTTC.

The J gene is TRBJ1-5, the V gene TRBV7-6; D ambiguous. This CDR3 has 16 residues. Looked up from germline, CDR1 is SGHVS and CDR2 is FNYEAQ. V was clipped by 5 bases and J by 10 bases, with 24 bases between them. CDR3 region: CASSPWTGETISPQHF. CDR3 DNA: TGTGCCAGCAGCCCCTGGACCGGGGAAACAATCAGCCCCCAGCATTTT.

This clone was recorded a few times. The rearrangement joins TRBV29-1 to TRBJ2-7; D possibly corresponds to TRBD2 (6 bases). CDR3 length: 14 residues. Germline lookup yields CDR1 SQVTM and CDR2 ANQGSEA. With 6 bases removed from V and 3 bases from J, the gap between germline ends came to 18 bases. The CDR3 reads CSVGSGLGGYEQYF. CDR3 bases: TGCAGCGTGGGAAGCGGGTTAGGAGGCTACGAGCAGTACTTC.